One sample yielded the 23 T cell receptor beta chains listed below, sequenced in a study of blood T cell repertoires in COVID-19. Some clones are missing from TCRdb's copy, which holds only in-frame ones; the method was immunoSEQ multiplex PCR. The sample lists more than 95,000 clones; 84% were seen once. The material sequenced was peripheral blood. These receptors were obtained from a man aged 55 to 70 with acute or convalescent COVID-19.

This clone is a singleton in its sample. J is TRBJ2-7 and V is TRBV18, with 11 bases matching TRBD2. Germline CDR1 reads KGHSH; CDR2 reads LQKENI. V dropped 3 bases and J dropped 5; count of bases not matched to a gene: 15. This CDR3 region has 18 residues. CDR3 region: CASSPWLTSGMALNEQYF. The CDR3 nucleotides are TGTGCCAGCTCACCGTGGTTGACTAGCGGGATGGCCCTTAACGAGCAGTACTTC.

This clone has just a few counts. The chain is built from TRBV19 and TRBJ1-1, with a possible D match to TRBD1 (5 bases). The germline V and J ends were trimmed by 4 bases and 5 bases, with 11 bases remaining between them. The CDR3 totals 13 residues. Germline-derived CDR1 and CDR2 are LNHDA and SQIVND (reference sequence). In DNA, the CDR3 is TGTGCCAGTAGTAAGCAGGCAGGGACTGAAGCTTTCTTT. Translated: CASSKQAGTEAFF.

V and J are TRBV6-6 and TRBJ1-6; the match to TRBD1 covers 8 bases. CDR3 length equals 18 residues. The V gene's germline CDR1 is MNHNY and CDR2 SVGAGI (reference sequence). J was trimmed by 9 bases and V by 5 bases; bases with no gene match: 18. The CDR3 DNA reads TGTGCCAGCAGTCTAATACCGACAGGGGAGAGTGAGGCTTCACCCCTCCACTTT. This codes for CASSLIPTGESEASPLHF.

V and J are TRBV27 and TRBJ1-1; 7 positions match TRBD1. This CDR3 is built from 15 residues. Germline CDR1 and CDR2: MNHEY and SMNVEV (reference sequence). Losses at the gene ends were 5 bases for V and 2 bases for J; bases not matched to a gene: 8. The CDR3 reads CASSVNRGSNTEAFF. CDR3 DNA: TGTGCCAGCAGTGTAAACAGGGGCTCAAACACTGAAGCTTTCTTT.

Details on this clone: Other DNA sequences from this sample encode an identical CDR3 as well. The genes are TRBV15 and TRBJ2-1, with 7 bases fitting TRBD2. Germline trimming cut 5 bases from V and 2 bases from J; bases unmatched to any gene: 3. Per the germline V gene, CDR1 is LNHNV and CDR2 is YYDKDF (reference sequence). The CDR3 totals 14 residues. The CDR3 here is CATSSGLAYNEQFF. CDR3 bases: TGTGCCACCAGCTCAGGACTAGCCTACAATGAGCAGTTCTTC. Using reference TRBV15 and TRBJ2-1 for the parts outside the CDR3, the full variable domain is DAMVIQNPRYQVTQFGKPVTLSCSQTLNHNVMYWYQQKSSQAPKLLFHYYDKDFNNEADTPDNFQSRRPNTSFCFLDIRSPGLGDTAMYLCATSSGLAYNEQFFGPGTRLTVL.

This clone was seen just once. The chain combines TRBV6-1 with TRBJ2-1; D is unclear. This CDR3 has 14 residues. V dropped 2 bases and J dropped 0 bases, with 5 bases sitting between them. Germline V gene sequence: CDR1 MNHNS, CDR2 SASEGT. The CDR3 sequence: CASSELSSYNEQFF. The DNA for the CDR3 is TGTGCCAGCAGTGAATTGAGCTCCTACAATGAGCAGTTCTTC.

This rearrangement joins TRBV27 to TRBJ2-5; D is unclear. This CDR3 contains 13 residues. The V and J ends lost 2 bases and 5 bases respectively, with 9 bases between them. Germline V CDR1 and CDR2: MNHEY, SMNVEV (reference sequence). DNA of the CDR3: TGTGCCAGCAGTTTACTGAGGCGGGAGACCCAGTACTTC. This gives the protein CASSLLRRETQYF.

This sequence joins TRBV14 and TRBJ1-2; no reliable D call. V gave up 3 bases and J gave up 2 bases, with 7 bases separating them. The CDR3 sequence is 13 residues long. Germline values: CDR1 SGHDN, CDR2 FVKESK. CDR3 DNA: TGTGCCAGCAGCCAGCAGAAAAACTATGGCTACACCTTC. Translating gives CASSQQKNYGYTF.

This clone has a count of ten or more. The DNA of the CDR3 is TGTGCCACCAGTGATTTTAGCTACCGCACCGGGGAGCTGTTTTTT. Its translation: CATSDFSYRTGELFF. The chain couples TRBV24-1 to TRBJ2-2; D gene unclear. Germline V gene sequence: CDR1 KGHDR, CDR2 SFDVKD. V lost 1 base to trimming and J lost 4 bases, with 9 bases between them. The CDR3 is 15 residues long.

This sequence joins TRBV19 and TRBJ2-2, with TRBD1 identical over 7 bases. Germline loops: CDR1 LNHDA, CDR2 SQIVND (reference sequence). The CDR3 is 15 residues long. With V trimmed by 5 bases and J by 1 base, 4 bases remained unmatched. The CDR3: CASSAQGENTGELFF. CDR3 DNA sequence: TGTGCCAGTAGTGCTCAGGGGGAGAACACCGGGGAGCTGTTTTTT.

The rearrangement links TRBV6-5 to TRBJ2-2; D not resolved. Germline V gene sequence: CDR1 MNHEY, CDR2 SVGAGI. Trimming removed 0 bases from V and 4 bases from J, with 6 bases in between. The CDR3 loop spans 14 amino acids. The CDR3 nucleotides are TGTGCCAGCAGTTACTCGCAGGCCACCGGGGAGCTGTTTTTT. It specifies CASSYSQATGELFF.

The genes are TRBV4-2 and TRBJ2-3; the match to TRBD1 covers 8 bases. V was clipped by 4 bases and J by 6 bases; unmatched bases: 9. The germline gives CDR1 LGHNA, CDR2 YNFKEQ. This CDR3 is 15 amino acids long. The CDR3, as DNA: TGTGCCAGCAGCCGAAACAGGGGGGTTACGGATACGCAGTATTTT. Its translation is CASSRNRGVTDTQYF.

CDR3: CASSLSRTSGGEQYF. The CDR3 DNA reads TGTGCCAGCAGTTTATCAAGGACTAGCGGTGGAGAGCAGTACTTC. The V gene is TRBV27, the J gene TRBJ2-7; 10 nucleotides match TRBD2. The germline gives CDR1 MNHEY, CDR2 SMNVEV (reference sequence). V dropped 0 bases and J dropped 7; count of bases not matched to a gene: 6. This CDR3 contains 15 residues.

The CDR3 is CASSQRIGSGELFF. CDR3 in DNA: TGCGCCAGCAGCCAGAGGATAGGAAGCGGGGAGCTGTTTTTT. The V and J genes are TRBV4-3 and TRBJ2-2; D not certain. The CDR3 spans 14 residues. The ends were cut back, 3 bases at V and 7 bases at J, with 12 bases in the middle. Germline V gene data show CDR1 as LGHNA and CDR2 as YSLEER.

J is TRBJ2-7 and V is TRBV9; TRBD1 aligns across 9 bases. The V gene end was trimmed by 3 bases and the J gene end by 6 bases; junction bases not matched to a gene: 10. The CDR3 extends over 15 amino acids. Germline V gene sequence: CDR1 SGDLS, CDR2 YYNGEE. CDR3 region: CASSASGTGSAEQYF. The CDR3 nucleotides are TGTGCCAGCAGCGCCTCCGGGACAGGGTCCGCCGAGCAGTACTTC.

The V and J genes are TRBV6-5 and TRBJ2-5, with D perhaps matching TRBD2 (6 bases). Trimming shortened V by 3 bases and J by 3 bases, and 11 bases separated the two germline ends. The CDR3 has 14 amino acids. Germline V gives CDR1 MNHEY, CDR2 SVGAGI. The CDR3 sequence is CASSYNGGEETQYF. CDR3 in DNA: TGTGCCAGCAGTTATAACGGGGGTGAAGAGACCCAGTACTTC.

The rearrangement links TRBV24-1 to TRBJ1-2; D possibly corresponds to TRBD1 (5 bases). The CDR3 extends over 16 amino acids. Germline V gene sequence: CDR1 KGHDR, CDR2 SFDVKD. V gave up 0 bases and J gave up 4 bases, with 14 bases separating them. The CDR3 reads CATSDLGGGDFYGYTF. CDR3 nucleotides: TGTGCCACCAGTGATTTGGGGGGGGGAGACTTCTATGGCTACACCTTC.

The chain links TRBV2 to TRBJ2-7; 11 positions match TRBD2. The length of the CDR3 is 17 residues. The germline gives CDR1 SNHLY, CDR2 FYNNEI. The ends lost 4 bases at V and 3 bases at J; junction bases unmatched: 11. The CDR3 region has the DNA TGTGCCAGCAGTGGGGCTAGCGGGAGGACCCTGGGCTACGAGCAGTACGTC. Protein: CASSGASGRTLGYEQYV.

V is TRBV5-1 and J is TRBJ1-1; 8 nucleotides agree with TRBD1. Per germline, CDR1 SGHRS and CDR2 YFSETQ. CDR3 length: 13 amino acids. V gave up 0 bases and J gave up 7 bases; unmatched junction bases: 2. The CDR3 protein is CASSLAGTGEAFF. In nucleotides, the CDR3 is TGCGCCAGCAGCTTGGCGGGGACAGGTGAAGCTTTCTTT.

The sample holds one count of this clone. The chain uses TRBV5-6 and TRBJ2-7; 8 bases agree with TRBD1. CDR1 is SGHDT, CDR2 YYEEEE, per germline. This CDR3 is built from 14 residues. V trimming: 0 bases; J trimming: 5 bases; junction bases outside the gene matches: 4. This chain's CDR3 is CASSLGQGFHEQYF. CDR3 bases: TGTGCCAGCAGCTTGGGACAGGGGTTCCACGAGCAGTACTTC. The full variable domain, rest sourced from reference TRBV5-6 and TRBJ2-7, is DAGVTQSPTHLIKTRGQQVTLRCSPKSGHDTVSWYQQALGQGPQFIFQYYEEEERQRGNFPDRFSGHQFPNYSSELNVNALLLGDSALYLCASSLGQGFHEQYFGPGTRLTVT.

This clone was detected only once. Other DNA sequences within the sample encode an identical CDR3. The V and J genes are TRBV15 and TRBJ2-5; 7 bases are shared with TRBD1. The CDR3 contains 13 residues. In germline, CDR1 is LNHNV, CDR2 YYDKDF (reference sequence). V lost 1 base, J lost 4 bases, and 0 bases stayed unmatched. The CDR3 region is CATSRGQGETQYF. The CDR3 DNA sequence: TGTGCCACCAGCAGAGGACAGGGAGAGACCCAGTACTTC.

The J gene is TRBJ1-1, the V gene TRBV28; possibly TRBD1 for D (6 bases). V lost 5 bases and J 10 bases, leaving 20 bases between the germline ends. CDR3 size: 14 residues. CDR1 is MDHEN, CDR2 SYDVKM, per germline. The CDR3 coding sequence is TGTGCCAGCAGTGCCCCGGGACAATCGCGTCGAGCTTTCTTT. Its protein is CASSAPGQSRRAFF.

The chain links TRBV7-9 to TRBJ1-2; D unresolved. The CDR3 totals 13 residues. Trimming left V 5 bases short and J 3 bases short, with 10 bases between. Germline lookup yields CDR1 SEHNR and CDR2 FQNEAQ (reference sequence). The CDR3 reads CASSPDGDYGYTF. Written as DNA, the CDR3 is TGTGCCAGCAGCCCCGACGGAGACTATGGCTACACCTTC.